This section outlines one TCR beta chain sequence together with its context. The V end was cut by 0 bases, the J end by 4 bases, with 22 bases between. The CDR3 covers 17 residues. Looked up from germline, CDR1 is GTSNPN and CDR2 is SVGIG (reference sequence). Original processing notes: From reference gene primer amplification, estimates of nucleated cell counts were derived. Only in-frame clones appear in the TCRdb table, and some are missing; sequencing was by immunoSEQ multiplex PCR. V, J and clone size are those of that table, while D and trimming were read from the DNA. The sample yields 95,000 to 150,000 clones, 60% to 80% seen once. This record belongs to a study of blood T cell repertoires in COVID-19. On the study more broadly: Samples came from the United States, Italy and Spain, spanning acute and convalescent COVID-19. T cells, B-cell-depleted T cells, or PBMCs supplied cDNA or gDNA.

Source material: peripheral blood. This chain links TRBV30 with TRBJ2-7, with D maybe TRBD2 (7 bases). This sequence was found in a human donor in a cohort sampled during active COVID-19. CDR3 in amino acids: CAWSVRGRARLGYEQYF. The CDR3 nucleotides are TGTGCCTGGAGTGTAAGGGGGAGGGCGAGGTTAGGGTACGAGCAGTACTTC.